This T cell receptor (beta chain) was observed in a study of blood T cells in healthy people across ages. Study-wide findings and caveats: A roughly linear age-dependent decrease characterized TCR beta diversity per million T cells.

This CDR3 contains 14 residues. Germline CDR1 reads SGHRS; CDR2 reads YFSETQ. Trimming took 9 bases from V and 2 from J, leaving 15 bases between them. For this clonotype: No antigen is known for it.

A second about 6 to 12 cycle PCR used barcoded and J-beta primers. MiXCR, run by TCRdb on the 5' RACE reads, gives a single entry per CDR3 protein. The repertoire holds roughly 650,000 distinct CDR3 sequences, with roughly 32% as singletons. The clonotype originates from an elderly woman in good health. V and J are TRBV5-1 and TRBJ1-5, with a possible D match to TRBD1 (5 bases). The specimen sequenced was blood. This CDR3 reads CATDRGRGNQPQHF. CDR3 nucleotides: TGCGCCACCGACAGAGGGAGAGGCAATCAGCCCCAGCATTTT.